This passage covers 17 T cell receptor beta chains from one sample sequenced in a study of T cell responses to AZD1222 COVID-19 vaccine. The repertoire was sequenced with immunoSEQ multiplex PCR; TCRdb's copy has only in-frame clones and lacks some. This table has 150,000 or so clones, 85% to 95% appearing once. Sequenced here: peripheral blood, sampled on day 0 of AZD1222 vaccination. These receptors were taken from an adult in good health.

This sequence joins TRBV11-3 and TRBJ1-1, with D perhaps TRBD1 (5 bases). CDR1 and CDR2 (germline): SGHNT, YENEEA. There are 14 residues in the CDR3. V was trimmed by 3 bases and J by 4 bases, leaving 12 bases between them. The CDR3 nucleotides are TGTGCCAGCAGCTTGCAGGAGGGGCTCACTGAAGCTTTCTTT. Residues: CASSLQEGLTEAFF.

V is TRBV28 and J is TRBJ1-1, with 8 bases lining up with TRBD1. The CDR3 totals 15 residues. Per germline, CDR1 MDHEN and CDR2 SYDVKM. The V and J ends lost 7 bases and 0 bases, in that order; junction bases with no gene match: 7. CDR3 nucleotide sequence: TGTGCCAGCAAATCAGGGGGCGGAATGAACACTGAAGCTTTCTTT. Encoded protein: CASKSGGGMNTEAFF.

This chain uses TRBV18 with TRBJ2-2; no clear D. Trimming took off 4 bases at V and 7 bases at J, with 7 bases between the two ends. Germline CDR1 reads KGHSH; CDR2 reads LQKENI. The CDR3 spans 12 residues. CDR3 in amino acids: CASSQDSGELFF. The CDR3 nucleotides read TGTGCCAGCTCACAGGATAGCGGGGAGCTGTTTTTT.

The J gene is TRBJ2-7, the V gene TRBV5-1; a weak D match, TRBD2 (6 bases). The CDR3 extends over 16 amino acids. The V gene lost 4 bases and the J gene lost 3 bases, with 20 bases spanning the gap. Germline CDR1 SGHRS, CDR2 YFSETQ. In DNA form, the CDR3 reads TGCGCCAGCAGCCCGCAACTCGGGACTGACTACTACGAGCAGTACTTC. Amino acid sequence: CASSPQLGTDYYEQYF.

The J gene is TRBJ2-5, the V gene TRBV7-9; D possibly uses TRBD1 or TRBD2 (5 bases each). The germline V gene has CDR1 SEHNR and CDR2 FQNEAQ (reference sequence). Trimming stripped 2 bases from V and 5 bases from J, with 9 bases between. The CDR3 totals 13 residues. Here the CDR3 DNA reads TGTGCCAGCAGCTTATCCGGGACGGAGACCCAGTACTTC. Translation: CASSLSGTETQYF.

CDR3 amino acids: CTRKGVGFFEDTGELFF. CDR3 sequence (DNA): TGCACCAGGAAAGGTGTAGGATTCTTTGAAGACACCGGGGAGCTGTTTTTT. The rearrangement uses TRBV1 and TRBJ2-2. TRBV1 is shown as a pseudogene. The length of the CDR3 is 17 residues.

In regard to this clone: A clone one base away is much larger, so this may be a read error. CDR3 sequence: CVSSQSGTGGWKQYF. The CDR3, as DNA: TGTGTCAGCAGCCAATCCGGGACAGGGGGCTGGAAGCAGTACTTC. J is TRBJ2-7 and V is TRBV3-1 (or the pseudogene TRBV3-2); 12 bases agree with TRBD1. Looked up from germline, CDR1 is LGHDT and CDR2 is YNNKEL (reference sequence). This CDR3 is built from 15 residues.

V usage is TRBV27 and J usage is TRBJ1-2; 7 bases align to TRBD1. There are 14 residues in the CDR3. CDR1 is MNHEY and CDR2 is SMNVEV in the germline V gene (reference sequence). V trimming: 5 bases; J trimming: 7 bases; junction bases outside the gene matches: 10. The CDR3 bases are TGTGCCAGCAGTCACGAAGGGGGCGCGGGTGGCTACACCTTC. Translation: CASSHEGGAGGYTF.

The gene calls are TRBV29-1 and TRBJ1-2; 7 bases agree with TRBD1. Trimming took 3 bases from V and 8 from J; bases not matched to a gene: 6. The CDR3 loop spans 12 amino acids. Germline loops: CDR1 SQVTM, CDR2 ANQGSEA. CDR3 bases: TGCAGCGTTGAGTACAGGGGAGGCGGCTACACCTTC. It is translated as CSVEYRGGGYTF.

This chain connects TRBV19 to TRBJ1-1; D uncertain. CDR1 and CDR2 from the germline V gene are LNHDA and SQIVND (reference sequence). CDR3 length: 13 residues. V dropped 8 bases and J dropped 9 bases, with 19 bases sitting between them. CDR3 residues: CASGPEGRPKAFF. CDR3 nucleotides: TGTGCCAGTGGACCCGAGGGCAGGCCGAAAGCTTTCTTT.

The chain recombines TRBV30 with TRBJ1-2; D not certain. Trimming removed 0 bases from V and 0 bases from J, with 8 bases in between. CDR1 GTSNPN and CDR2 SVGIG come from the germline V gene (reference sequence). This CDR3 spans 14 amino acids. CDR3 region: CAWSVYGTNYGYTF. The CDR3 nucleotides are TGTGCCTGGAGTGTATATGGAACTAACTATGGCTACACCTTC.

DNA of the CDR3: TGTGCCAGCAGCCAAGAGACAGGGGGTAGTGAAAAACTGTTTTTT. It translates to CASSQETGGSEKLFF. The rearrangement links TRBV4-2 to TRBJ1-4; 9 nucleotides agree with TRBD1. The V and J ends lost 0 bases and 7 bases, in that order; junction bases with no gene match: 3. The CDR3 extends over 15 amino acids. Per germline, CDR1 LGHNA and CDR2 YNFKEQ.

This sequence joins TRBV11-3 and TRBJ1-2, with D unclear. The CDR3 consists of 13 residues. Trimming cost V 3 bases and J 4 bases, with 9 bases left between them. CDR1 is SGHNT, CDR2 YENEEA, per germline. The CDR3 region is CASSFSQSYGYTF. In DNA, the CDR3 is TGTGCCAGCAGCTTCTCACAGAGCTATGGCTACACCTTC.

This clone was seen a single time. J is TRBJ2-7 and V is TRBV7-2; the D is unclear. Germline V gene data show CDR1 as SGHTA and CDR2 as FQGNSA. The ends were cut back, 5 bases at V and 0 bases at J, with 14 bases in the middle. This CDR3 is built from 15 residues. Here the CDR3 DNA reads TGTGCCAGCAGCCCCCATCGGCTGAGCTCCTACGAGCAGTACTTC. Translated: CASSPHRLSSYEQYF.

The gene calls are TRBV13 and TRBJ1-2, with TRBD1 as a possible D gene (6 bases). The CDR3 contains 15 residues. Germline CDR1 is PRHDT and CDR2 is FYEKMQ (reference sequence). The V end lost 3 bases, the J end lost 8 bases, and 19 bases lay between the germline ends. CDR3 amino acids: CASSLGAGAVKGYTF. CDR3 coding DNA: TGTGCCAGCAGCTTGGGGGCCGGGGCAGTCAAGGGCTACACCTTC. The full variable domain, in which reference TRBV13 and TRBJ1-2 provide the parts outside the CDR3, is AAGVIQSPRHLIKEKRETATLKCYPIPRHDTVYWYQQGPGQDPQFLISFYEKMQSDKGSIPDRFSAQQFSDYHSELNMSSLELGDSALYFCASSLGAGAVKGYTFGSGTRLTVV.

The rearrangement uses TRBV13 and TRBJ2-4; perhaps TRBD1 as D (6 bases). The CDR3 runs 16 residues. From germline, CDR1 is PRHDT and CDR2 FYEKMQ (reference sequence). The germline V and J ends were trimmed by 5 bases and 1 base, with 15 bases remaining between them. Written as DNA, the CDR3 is TGTGCCAGCAGCCACAGGGCCCCGGGGGCCAAAAACATTCAGTACTTC. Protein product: CASSHRAPGAKNIQYF. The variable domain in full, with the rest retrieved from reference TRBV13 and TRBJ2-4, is AAGVIQSPRHLIKEKRETATLKCYPIPRHDTVYWYQQGPGQDPQFLISFYEKMQSDKGSIPDRFSAQQFSDYHSELNMSSLELGDSALYFCASSHRAPGAKNIQYFGAGTRLSVL.

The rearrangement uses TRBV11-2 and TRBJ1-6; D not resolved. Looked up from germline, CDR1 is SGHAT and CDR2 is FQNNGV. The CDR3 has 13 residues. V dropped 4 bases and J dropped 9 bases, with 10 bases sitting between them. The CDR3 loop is CASSSSAGSPLHF. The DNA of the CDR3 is TGTGCCAGCAGCTCATCGGCGGGTTCACCCCTCCACTTT.